This TCR beta chain was observed in a study of response to subunit inactivated influenza vaccine. The study, taken as a whole, reports: The authors proposed limited new T cell recruitment per seasonal influenza vaccination.

MiXCR, applied by TCRdb to the RT-PCR reads, yields one record per CDR3 protein. The data contain over 300,000 distinct CDR3 sequences, 21% of them singletons. This clonotype appeared a few times. Its specificity is not known. The sequencing used PBMCs from blood, collected roughly 20 months after vaccination. The TCR was taken from a man aged 45 to 75 who received an inactivated influenza vaccine.

CDR3 residues: CASSEDRASIRQPQHF. Written as DNA, the CDR3 is TGTGCCAGCAGTGAGGACAGGGCTTCAATTAGGCAGCCCCAGCATTTT. The chain recombines TRBV6-1 with TRBJ1-5; TRBD1 matches 8 bases. The CDR3 is 16 residues long. With 3 bases clipped from V and 7 bases from J, the junction kept 11 bases outside the gene matches. Germline V gene sequence: CDR1 MNHNS, CDR2 SASEGT.